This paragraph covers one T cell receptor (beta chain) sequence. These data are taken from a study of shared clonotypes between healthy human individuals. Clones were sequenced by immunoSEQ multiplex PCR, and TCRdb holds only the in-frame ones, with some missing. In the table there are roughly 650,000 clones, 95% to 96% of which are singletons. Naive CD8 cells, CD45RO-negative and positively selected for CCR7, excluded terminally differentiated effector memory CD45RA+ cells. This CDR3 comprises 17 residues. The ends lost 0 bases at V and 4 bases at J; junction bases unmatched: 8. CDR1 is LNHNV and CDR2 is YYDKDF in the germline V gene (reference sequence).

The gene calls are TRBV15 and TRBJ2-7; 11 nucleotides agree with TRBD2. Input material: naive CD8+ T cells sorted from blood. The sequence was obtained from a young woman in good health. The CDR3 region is CATSRDLTSGRAYEQYF. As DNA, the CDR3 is TGTGCCACCAGCAGAGATCTAACTAGCGGGAGAGCATACGAGCAGTACTTC. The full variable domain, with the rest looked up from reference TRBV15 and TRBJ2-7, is DAMVIQNPRYQVTQFGKPVTLSCSQTLNHNVMYWYQQKSSQAPKLLFHYYDKDFNNEADTPDNFQSRRPNTSFCFLDIRSPGLGDTAMYLCATSRDLTSGRAYEQYFGPGTRLTVT.